The T cell receptor beta chain under discussion was sequenced for a study of cytomegalovirus exposure and HLA in healthy donors. The V end was cut by 3 bases, the J end by 0 bases, with 3 bases between. The CDR3 sequence is 13 residues long. Germline assignment: CDR1 MNHEY and CDR2 SMNVEV (reference sequence). It was with 60 Vbeta and 13 Jbeta primers that the PCR ran. TCRdb keeps only in-frame clones here, not all; method: immunoSEQ multiplex PCR. The top ten hold under 7% of the sample, which has more than 65,000 clones, roughly 79% seen once. The V gene is TRBV27, the J gene TRBJ1-5; D remains ambiguous. The TCR sequence derives from a man between 18 and 35 years old in good health and CMV-seropositive. The specimen was PBMCs. The CDR3 bases are TGTGCCAGCAGTTTTCTTAGCAATCAGCCCCAGCATTTT. This sequence encodes CASSFLSNQPQHF.